The 8 T cell receptor beta chains listed next were all sequenced from one sample in a study of T cell changes during pregnancy in multiple sclerosis. Sequencing was performed with immunoSEQ multiplex PCR; in TCRdb, only in-frame clones are kept and a portion is missing. The sample lists roughly 93,000 clones, 75% to 95% seen once, with approximately 0.97% in the top ten. The specimen comprised peripheral blood, sampled before pregnancy. These receptors were taken from a female donor with multiple sclerosis, enrolled in a pregnancy study.

CDR3 sequence: CASSLGDSLNTEAFF. The DNA of the CDR3 is TGCGCCAGCAGCTTGGGGGACAGCTTGAACACTGAAGCTTTCTTT. The rearrangement links TRBV5-1 to TRBJ1-1; 7 bases match TRBD1. This CDR3 is built from 15 residues. V lost 0 bases and J lost 0; bases outside the gene matches: 2. Germline V gene data show CDR1 as SGHRS and CDR2 as YFSETQ.

The rearrangement uses TRBV19 and TRBJ1-6; 9 bases match TRBD1. Germline V gene sequence: CDR1 LNHDA, CDR2 SQIVND (reference sequence). The CDR3 runs 14 residues. The ends lost 6 bases at V and 9 bases at J; junction bases unmatched: 6. CDR3 in DNA: TGTGCCAGTAGCCTACAGGGGGCCTCTTCACCCCTCCACTTT. Translating it yields CASSLQGASSPLHF. The full variable domain, rest sourced from reference TRBV19 and TRBJ1-6, is DGGITQSPKYLFRKEGQNVTLSCEQNLNHDAMYWYRQDPGQGLRLIYYSQIVNDFQKGDIAEGYSVSREKKESFPLTVTSAQKNPTAFYLCASSLQGASSPLHFGNGTRLTVT.

This clone was counted between two and nine times. The rearrangement links TRBV5-5 to TRBJ2-5, with D possibly matching TRBD1 (5 bases). The germline CDR1 and CDR2 sequences are SGHKS and YYEKEE (reference sequence). The CDR3 runs 14 residues. Deletions cut 2 bases from V and 3 bases from J, with 11 bases between. The CDR3 DNA sequence: TGTGCCAGCAGCTTCAGGGTAGGGGAAGAGACCCAGTACTTC. Its translation is CASSFRVGEETQYF. Supplemented by reference TRBV5-5 and TRBJ2-5, the full variable domain reads DAGVTQSPTHLIKTRGQQVTLRCSPISGHKSVSWYQQVLGQGPQFIFQYYEKEERGRGNFPDRFSARQFPNYSSELNVNALLLGDSALYLCASSFRVGEETQYFGPGTRLLVL.

This clone has a single count. This chain connects TRBV2 to TRBJ1-5, with no clear D. V shed 1 base and J shed 5 bases, with 9 bases lying between them. The CDR3 is made up of 14 amino acids. From germline, CDR1 is SNHLY and CDR2 FYNNEI. CDR3 DNA: TGTGCCAGCAGTGAAGTGAGGACTGATCAGCCCCAGCATTTT. Translating it yields CASSEVRTDQPQHF.

The rearrangement links TRBV6-1 to TRBJ2-6; D is ambiguous. Germline V gene data show CDR1 as MNHNS and CDR2 as SASEGT. The CDR3 spans 15 residues. V was trimmed by 8 bases and J by 2 bases, leaving 13 bases between them. The CDR3 DNA is TGTGCCAGCTGCCCCACCCGCGCTGGGGCCAACGTCCTGACTTTC. This translates into CASCPTRAGANVLTF.

The chain employs TRBV5-6 and TRBJ2-5; TRBD1 matches 9 bases. The V gene's germline CDR1 is SGHDT and CDR2 YYEEEE. The CDR3 contains 16 residues. V lost 2 bases to trimming and J lost 2 bases; unmatched junction nucleotides: 7. The CDR3 sequence: CASSLNRDRVQETQYF. Here the CDR3 DNA reads TGTGCCAGCAGCTTAAACCGGGACAGGGTTCAAGAGACCCAGTACTTC.

This clone was observed a few times. V usage is TRBV2 and J usage is TRBJ2-2, with 11 bases matching TRBD1. With 6 bases clipped from V and 6 bases from J, the junction kept 3 bases outside the gene matches. Germline values: CDR1 SNHLY, CDR2 FYNNEI. The CDR3 loop spans 14 amino acids. In DNA, the CDR3 is TGTGCCAGCAGAGGACAGGGGGCTGCCGGGGAGCTGTTTTTT. Its translation is CASRGQGAAGELFF.

This clone has a single count. The chain is built from TRBV2 and TRBJ2-7, with 7 bases lining up with TRBD2. The J segment lost 0 bases and the V segment lost 3 bases, leaving 14 bases of the junction unmatched. Per the germline V gene, CDR1 is SNHLY and CDR2 is FYNNEI. The length of the CDR3 is 18 residues. CDR3 region: CASSERLAEVLSSYEQYF. The CDR3 bases are TGTGCCAGCAGTGAGAGGCTAGCGGAGGTTTTAAGCTCCTACGAGCAGTACTTC.